The clone carrying this TCR beta chain has only a few counts. This sample stems from a study of CD8+CD57+ T cells in acquired aplastic anemia. The study profiled TCR beta VDJ and CDR3 using genomic DNA as template. TCRdb recomputed calls from the reads with MiXCR, one row per CDR3 protein. The sample includes 150,000 to 200,000 distinct CDR3 sequences, 63% of them seen just once. V lost 10 bases to trimming and J lost 0 bases, with 11 bases between them. Per the germline V gene, CDR1 is LNHNV and CDR2 is YYDKDF (reference sequence). CDR3 length: 13 amino acids. The V gene is TRBV15, the J gene TRBJ2-3; unclear D gene. The source material was sorted CD4+, CD8+, or CD8+CD57+ T cells (not recorded which) from PBMCs. This TCR derives from a human donor in good health. The CDR3 sequence is CAIWGPSTDTQYF. CDR3 coding DNA: TGTGCCATCTGGGGTCCTAGCACAGATACGCAGTATTTT.